Shown below are 24 T cell receptor beta chains from a single sample sequenced in a study of T cell repertoires in cytomegalovirus infection. Antigens of these TCRs are unknown. A single record per CDR3 protein comes from TCRdb applying MiXCR to the reads. The top ten clones hold 20% of a sample with a few hundred thousand distinct CDR3 sequences, approximately 32% of them seen once. Source: cultured PBMCs, taken from culture after CMV antigen stimulation. The source is a human donor in good health (CMV status not recorded). Some clones in this sample may be carry-over from other donors' samples.

The chain is built from TRBV5-1 and TRBJ1-4, with 12 bases fitting TRBD1. The CDR3 runs to 17 residues. The V and J ends lost 3 bases and 6 bases, in that order; junction bases with no gene match: 9. Germline CDR1 is SGHRS and CDR2 is YFSETQ. The DNA of the CDR3 is TGCGCCAGCAGCTCCGGGACAGGGGGCGTGAGGCATGAAAAACTGTTTTTT. It is translated as CASSSGTGGVRHEKLFF.

The chain carries TRBV20-1 and TRBJ2-1; D may be TRBD2 (7 bases). The V end was cut by 5 bases, the J end by 0 bases, with 14 bases between. The CDR3 length is 15 residues. Germline V gene data show CDR1 as DFQATT and CDR2 as SNEGSKA (reference sequence). CDR3 nucleotide sequence: TGCAGTGCTCCCAGGGGAGGGCCCTCCTACAATGAGCAGTTCTTC. Translating it yields CSAPRGGPSYNEQFF.

The V gene is TRBV19, the J gene TRBJ1-5; TRBD1 aligns across 10 bases. V shed 9 bases, J shed 4 bases, and the junction held 12 bases outside the gene matches. Looked up from germline, CDR1 is LNHDA and CDR2 is SQIVND (reference sequence). The CDR3 runs to 16 residues. In nucleotides, the CDR3 is TGTGCCAGCCAGAGACAGGGGGCTGTTTGGAATCAGCCCCAGCATTTT. It translates to CASQRQGAVWNQPQHF.

This clonotype has a handful of counts. The chain recombines TRBV20-1 with TRBJ2-7, with D possibly TRBD1 on 5 matching bases. Germline-derived CDR1 and CDR2 are DFQATT and SNEGSKA (reference sequence). V was clipped by 3 bases and J by 0 bases, with 12 bases between them. This CDR3 region has 14 residues. CDR3 amino acids: CSASEPTASYEQYF. CDR3 bases: TGCAGTGCTAGTGAACCGACAGCCTCCTACGAGCAGTACTTC.

CDR3 in DNA: TGTGCCAGCAGTCACCTCACGGGGAGTGCTGGGGCCAACGTCCTGACTTTC. It is translated as CASSHLTGSAGANVLTF. This chain uses TRBV27 with TRBJ2-6; D may be TRBD2 (5 bases). V was trimmed by 5 bases and J by 2 bases, leaving 16 bases between them. The CDR3 contains 17 residues. Germline CDR1 and CDR2: MNHEY and SMNVEV (reference sequence).

This clonotype was counted between two and nine times. The chain recombines TRBV27 with TRBJ1-4, with D unclear. The CDR3 covers 13 residues. CDR1 is MNHEY, CDR2 SMNVEV, per germline (reference sequence). The V end was cut by 5 bases, the J end by 8 bases, with 12 bases between. In nucleotides, the CDR3 is TGTGCCAGCAGTGGGAGTGAGAGGGAAAAACTGTTTTTT. Translated: CASSGSEREKLFF.

This clonotype was observed at least ten times. This chain uses TRBV7-2 with TRBJ2-6; D gene ambiguous. The V end lost 3 bases, the J end lost 0 bases, and 3 bases lay between the germline ends. Germline CDR1 is SGHTA and CDR2 is FQGNSA. CDR3 size: 14 residues. The CDR3 sequence is CASSFGSGANVLTF. The CDR3 DNA reads TGTGCCAGCAGCTTCGGCTCTGGGGCCAACGTCCTGACTTTC.

The V and J genes are TRBV4-2 and TRBJ2-6; D is possibly TRBD1 (5 bases). The V gene lost 1 base and the J gene lost 13 bases, with 17 bases spanning the gap. CDR1 is LGHNA, CDR2 YNFKEQ, per germline. The CDR3 loop spans 15 amino acids. CDR3 region: CASSQVSQGRSVLTF. The CDR3 coding sequence is TGTGCCAGCAGCCAAGTCTCCCAGGGTAGGAGTGTCCTGACTTTC.

The CDR3 region is CASSSGDNEQFF. CDR3 coding DNA: TGTGCCAGCAGCTCTGGGGACAATGAGCAGTTCTTC. The chain combines TRBV11-3 with TRBJ2-1; D gene ambiguous. The CDR3 extends over 12 amino acids. Looked up from germline, CDR1 is SGHNT and CDR2 is YENEEA. V lost 4 bases and J lost 5, with 6 bases in between.

This sequence joins TRBV7-9 and TRBJ1-5, with D tentatively TRBD1 (6 bases). The CDR3 has 14 residues. V lost 5 bases and J lost 4, with 12 bases in between. The V gene's germline CDR1 is SEHNR and CDR2 FQNEAQ (reference sequence). The CDR3 DNA reads as TGTGCCAGCAGCGCAGCAGGACAGAATCAGCCCCAGCATTTT. It translates to CASSAAGQNQPQHF.

The chain employs TRBV3-1 and TRBJ2-6; D remains ambiguous. V was trimmed by 7 bases and J by 7 bases, leaving 14 bases between them. The germline gives CDR1 LGHDT, CDR2 YNNKEL (reference sequence). CDR3 length: 14 residues. CDR3 in DNA: TGTGCCAGCAAAATGGGTCATGGAGCCAACGTCCTGACTTTC. Translating gives CASKMGHGANVLTF.

A few counts support this clonotype. The rearrangement joins TRBV5-1 to TRBJ1-2; D remains ambiguous. The germline gives CDR1 SGHRS, CDR2 YFSETQ. V was clipped by 1 base and J by 4 bases, with 8 bases between them. CDR3 length equals 13 residues. The CDR3 sequence is CASSLQNLYGYTF. CDR3 bases: TGCGCCAGCAGCTTGCAGAATCTCTATGGCTACACCTTC.

The V gene is TRBV29-1, the J gene TRBJ2-4, with 7 bases lining up with TRBD2. Germline values: CDR1 SQVTM, CDR2 ANQGSEA. This CDR3 has 13 residues. The CDR3: CSGGGLGQNIQYF. The CDR3, as DNA: TGCTCCGGGGGAGGGCTTGGCCAAAACATTCAGTACTTC.

The chain has TRBV6-6 and TRBJ1-5; D gene unclear. V lost 7 bases, J lost 2 bases, and 21 bases lay in between. Germline-derived CDR1 and CDR2 are MNHNY and SVGAGI (reference sequence). CDR3 length: 17 residues. The chain's CDR3 is CASTVYPNSAGNQPQHF. CDR3 nucleotide sequence: TGTGCCAGCACAGTGTACCCAAACTCAGCAGGCAATCAGCCCCAGCATTTT.

The chain joins TRBV5-4 to TRBJ2-7, with D unclear. Per germline, CDR1 SGHNT and CDR2 YYREEE (reference sequence). The V end lost 2 bases, the J end lost 7 bases, and 13 bases lay between the germline ends. The CDR3 covers 13 residues. The CDR3 sequence is CASSLARAREQYF. DNA for the CDR3: TGTGCCAGCAGCTTAGCGCGTGCAAGGGAGCAGTACTTC. Complete variable domain (other parts from reference TRBV5-4 and TRBJ2-7): ETGVTQSPTHLIKTRGQQVTLRCSSQSGHNTVSWYQQALGQGPQFIFQYYREEENGRGNFPPRFSGLQFPNYSSELNVNALELDDSALYLCASSLARAREQYFGPGTRLTVT.

This chain uses TRBV6-2 or TRBV6-3 with TRBJ2-5, with 11 bases lining up with TRBD2. CDR1 is MNHEY, CDR2 SVGEGT, per germline. Losses at the gene ends were 5 bases for V and 5 bases for J; bases not matched to a gene: 10. This CDR3 region has 16 residues. This CDR3 is CASSPRLTSGSETQYF. As DNA, the CDR3 is TGTGCCAGCAGTCCGCGCCTCACTAGCGGGAGTGAGACCCAGTACTTC.

A few counts support this clonotype. CDR3 sequence (DNA): TGTGCCAGCACCATGGACAGGGCTTCCTACAATGAGCAGTTCTTC. Translating gives CASTMDRASYNEQFF. The rearrangement uses TRBV7-2 and TRBJ2-1, with 8 bases fitting TRBD1. This CDR3 comprises 15 residues. Germline V gene sequence: CDR1 SGHTA, CDR2 FQGNSA. J was trimmed by 1 base and V by 7 bases; bases with no gene match: 6.

This clonotype was counted once. This chain joins TRBV6-1 and TRBJ1-2, with D possibly matching TRBD1 (5 bases). Germline values: CDR1 MNHNS, CDR2 SASEGT. This CDR3 is 15 amino acids long. The ends were cut back, 2 bases at V and 8 bases at J, with 18 bases in the middle. DNA of the CDR3: TGTGCCAGCAGTGAACTGACGGGACGCTTGGGAGGCTACACCTTC. Translation gives CASSELTGRLGGYTF.

This chain connects TRBV20-1 to TRBJ1-1; the D gene is possibly TRBD1 (5 bases). Germline CDR1 DFQATT, CDR2 SNEGSKA (reference sequence). The CDR3 runs 16 residues. Trimming removed 0 bases from V and 3 bases from J, with 17 bases in between. This chain's CDR3 is CSARDWGNARHTEAFF. The DNA of the CDR3 is TGCAGTGCTAGAGATTGGGGGAACGCTCGGCACACTGAAGCTTTCTTT.

This clonotype was seen repeatedly, ten times or more. The chain is built from TRBV7-3 and TRBJ2-1; no clear D. Germline CDR1 SGHTA, CDR2 FQGTGA. The CDR3 consists of 17 residues. The V gene lost 1 base and the J gene lost 0 bases, with 13 bases spanning the gap. In DNA, the CDR3 is TGTGCCAGCAGCTTAAGGGCGGCCCTTAGCTCCTACAATGAGCAGTTCTTC. It encodes CASSLRAALSSYNEQFF. Complete variable domain (other parts from reference TRBV7-3 and TRBJ2-1): GAGVSQTPSNKVTEKGKYVELRCDPISGHTALYWYRQSLGQGPEFLIYFQGTGAADDSGLPNDRFFAVRPEGSVSTLKIQRTERGDSAVYLCASSLRAALSSYNEQFFGPGTRLTVL.

This chain uses TRBV2 with TRBJ1-2; 8 nucleotides align to TRBD1. Germline values: CDR1 SNHLY, CDR2 FYNNEI. The CDR3 runs to 15 residues. V shed 7 bases and J 0 bases; nucleotides not matched to a gene: 7. The CDR3 sequence is CASKPGQGANYGYTF. The CDR3 DNA is TGTGCCAGCAAACCCGGACAGGGAGCTAACTATGGCTACACCTTC.

This chain joins TRBV7-3 and TRBJ2-3, with TRBD2 matching 8 bases. Trimming cost V 8 bases and J 4 bases; bases outside gene matches: 8. The CDR3 totals 14 residues. The germline V gene has CDR1 SGHTA and CDR2 FQGTGA. Here the CDR3 reads CASSDRGGPDTQYF. The CDR3 region has the DNA TGTGCCAGCTCCGACCGGGGGGGCCCAGATACGCAGTATTTT.

This rearrangement joins TRBV27 to TRBJ1-2, with D possibly matching TRBD1 (6 bases). This CDR3 is 11 amino acids long. Germline V gene sequence: CDR1 MNHEY, CDR2 SMNVEV (reference sequence). V lost 8 bases to trimming and J lost 7 bases, with 11 bases between them. The CDR3 DNA reads as TGTGCCAGCGGCAGGGGTTTTGGCTACACCTTC. This encodes CASGRGFGYTF.

The CDR3 region is CASSLWTSTGNEQFF. The CDR3 DNA is TGTGCCAGCAGCCTTTGGACTAGCACAGGGAATGAGCAGTTCTTC. The V call is TRBV14, the J call TRBJ2-1, with 8 bases matching TRBD2. Germline V gene lookup returns CDR1 SGHDN and CDR2 FVKESK. J was trimmed by 7 bases and V by 4 bases; bases with no gene match: 9. CDR3 size: 15 residues.